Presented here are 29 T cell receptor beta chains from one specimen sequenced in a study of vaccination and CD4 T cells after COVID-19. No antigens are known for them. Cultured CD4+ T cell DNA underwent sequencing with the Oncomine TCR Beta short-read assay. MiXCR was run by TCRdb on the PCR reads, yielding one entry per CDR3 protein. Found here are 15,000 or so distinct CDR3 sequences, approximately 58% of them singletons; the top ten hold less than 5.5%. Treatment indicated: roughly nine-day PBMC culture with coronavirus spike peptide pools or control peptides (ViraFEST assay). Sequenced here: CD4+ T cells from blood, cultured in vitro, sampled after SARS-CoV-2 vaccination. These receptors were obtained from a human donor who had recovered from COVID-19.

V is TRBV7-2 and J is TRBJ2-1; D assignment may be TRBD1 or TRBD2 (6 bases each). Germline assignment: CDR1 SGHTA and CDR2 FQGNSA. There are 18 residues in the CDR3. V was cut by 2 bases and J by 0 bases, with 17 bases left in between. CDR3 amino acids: CASSLTPFRGPSYNEQFF. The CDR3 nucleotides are TGTGCCAGCAGCTTAACCCCGTTTCGGGGGCCCTCCTACAATGAGCAGTTCTTC. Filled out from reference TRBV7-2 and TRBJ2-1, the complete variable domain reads GAGVSQSPSNKVTEKGKDVELRCDPISGHTALYWYRQSLGQGLEFLIYFQGNSAPDKSGLPSDRFSAERTGGSVSTLTIQRTQQEDSAVYLCASSLTPFRGPSYNEQFFGPGTRLTVL.

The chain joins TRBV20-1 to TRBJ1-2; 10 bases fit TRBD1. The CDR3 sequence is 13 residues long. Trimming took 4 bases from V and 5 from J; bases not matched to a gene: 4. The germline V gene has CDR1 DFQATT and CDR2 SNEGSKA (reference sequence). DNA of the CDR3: TGCAGTGCTACCCGGACAGGGGGGTATGGCTACACCTTC. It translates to CSATRTGGYGYTF.

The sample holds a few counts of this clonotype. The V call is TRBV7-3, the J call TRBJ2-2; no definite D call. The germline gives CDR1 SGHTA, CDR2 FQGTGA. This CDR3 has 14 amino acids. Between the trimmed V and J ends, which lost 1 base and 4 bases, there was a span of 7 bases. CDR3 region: CASSLRRSTGELFF. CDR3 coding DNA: TGTGCCAGCAGCTTAAGGCGTAGCACCGGGGAGCTGTTTTTT.

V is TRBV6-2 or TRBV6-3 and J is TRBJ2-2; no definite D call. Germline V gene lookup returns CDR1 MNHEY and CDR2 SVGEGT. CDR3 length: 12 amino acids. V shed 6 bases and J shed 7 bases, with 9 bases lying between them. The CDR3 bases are TGTGCCAGCAGAGCCCCTAGCGGGGAGCTGTTTTTT. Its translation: CASRAPSGELFF.

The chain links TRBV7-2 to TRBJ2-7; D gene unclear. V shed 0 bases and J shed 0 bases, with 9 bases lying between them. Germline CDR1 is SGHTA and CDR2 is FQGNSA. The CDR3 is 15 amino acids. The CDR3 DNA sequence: TGTGCCAGCAGCTTAGCCGGGCAAACCTCCTACGAGCAGTACTTC. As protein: CASSLAGQTSYEQYF.

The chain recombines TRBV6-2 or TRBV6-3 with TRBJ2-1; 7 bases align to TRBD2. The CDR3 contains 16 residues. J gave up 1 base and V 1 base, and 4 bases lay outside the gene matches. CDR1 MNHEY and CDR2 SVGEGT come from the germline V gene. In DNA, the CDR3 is TGTGCCAGCAGTTACTATCCGGGACTATCCTACAATGAGCAGTTCTTC. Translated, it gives CASSYYPGLSYNEQFF.

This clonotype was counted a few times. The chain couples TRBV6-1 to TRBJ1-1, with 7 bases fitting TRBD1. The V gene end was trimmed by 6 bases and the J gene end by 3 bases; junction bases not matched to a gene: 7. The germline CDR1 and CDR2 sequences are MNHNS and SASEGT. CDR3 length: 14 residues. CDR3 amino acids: CASRTTGRDTEAFF. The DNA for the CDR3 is TGTGCCAGCAGGACGACAGGGAGGGACACTGAAGCTTTCTTT.

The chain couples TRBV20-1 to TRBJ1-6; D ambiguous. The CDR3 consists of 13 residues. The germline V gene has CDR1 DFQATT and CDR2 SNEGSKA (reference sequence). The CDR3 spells CSVSTDPQSPLHF. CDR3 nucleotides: TGCAGCGTATCGACGGACCCCCAATCACCCCTCCACTTT.

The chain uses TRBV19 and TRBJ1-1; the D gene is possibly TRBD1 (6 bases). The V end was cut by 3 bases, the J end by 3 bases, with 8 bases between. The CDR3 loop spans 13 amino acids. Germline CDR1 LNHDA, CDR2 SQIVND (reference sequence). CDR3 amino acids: CASSIRGDTEAFF. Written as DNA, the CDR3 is TGTGCCAGTAGTATCAGGGGAGACACTGAAGCTTTCTTT.

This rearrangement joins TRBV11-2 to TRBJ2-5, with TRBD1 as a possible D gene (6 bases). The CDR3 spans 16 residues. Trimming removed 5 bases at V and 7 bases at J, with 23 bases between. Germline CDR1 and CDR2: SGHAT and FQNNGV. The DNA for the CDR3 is TGTGCCAGCAGCCCCGGACGACCGACAGGCGGTTCGACCCAGTACTTC. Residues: CASSPGRPTGGSTQYF.

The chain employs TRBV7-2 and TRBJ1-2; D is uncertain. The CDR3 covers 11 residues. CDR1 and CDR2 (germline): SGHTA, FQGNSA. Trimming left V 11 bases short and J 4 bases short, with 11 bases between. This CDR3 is CAARLTYGYTF. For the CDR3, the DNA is TGTGCCGCGAGGCTGACCTATGGCTACACCTTC.

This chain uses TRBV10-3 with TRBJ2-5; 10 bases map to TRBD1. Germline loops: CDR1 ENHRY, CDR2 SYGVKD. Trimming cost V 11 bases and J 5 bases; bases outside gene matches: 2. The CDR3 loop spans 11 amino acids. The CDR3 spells CAVGQGETQYF. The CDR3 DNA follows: TGTGCCGTGGGACAGGGGGAGACCCAGTACTTC.

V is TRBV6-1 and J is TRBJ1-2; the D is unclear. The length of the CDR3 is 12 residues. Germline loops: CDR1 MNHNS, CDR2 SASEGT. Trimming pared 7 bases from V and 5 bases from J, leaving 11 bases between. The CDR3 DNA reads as TGTGCCAGCACCCGCAGCACATATGGCTACACCTTC. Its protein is CASTRSTYGYTF.

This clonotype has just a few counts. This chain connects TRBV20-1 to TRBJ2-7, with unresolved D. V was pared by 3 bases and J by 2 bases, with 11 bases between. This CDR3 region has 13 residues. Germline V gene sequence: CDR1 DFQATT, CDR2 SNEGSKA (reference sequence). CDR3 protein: CSASPPQAYEQYF. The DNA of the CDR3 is TGCAGTGCTAGCCCCCCCCAGGCCTACGAGCAGTACTTC.

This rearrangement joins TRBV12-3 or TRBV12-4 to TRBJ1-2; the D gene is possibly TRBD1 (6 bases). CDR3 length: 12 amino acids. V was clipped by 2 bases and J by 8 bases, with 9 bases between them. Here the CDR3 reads CASSLSGGGYTF. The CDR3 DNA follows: TGTGCCAGCAGTTTAAGCGGGGGCGGCTACACCTTC.

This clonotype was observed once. The CDR3 region is CASSLPGAGSYNSPLHF. In DNA, the CDR3 is TGTGCCAGCAGTCTGCCTGGGGCTGGATCCTATAATTCACCCCTCCACTTT. The chain carries TRBV28 and TRBJ1-6; tentatively, D is TRBD1 (5 bases). The germline CDR1 and CDR2 sequences are MDHEN and SYDVKM. With 5 bases removed from V and 1 base from J, the gap between germline ends came to 15 bases. CDR3 length equals 17 residues.

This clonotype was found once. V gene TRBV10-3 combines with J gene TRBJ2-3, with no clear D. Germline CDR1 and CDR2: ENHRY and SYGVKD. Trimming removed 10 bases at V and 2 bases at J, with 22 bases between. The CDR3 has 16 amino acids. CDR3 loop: CASVDRPDVNTDTQYF. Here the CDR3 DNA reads TGTGCCAGCGTGGACCGACCCGATGTTAACACAGATACGCAGTATTTT.

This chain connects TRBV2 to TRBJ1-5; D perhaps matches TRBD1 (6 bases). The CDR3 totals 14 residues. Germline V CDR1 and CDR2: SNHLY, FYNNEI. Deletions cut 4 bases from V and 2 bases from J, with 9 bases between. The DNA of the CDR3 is TGTGCCAGCAGTGTGGACAGCCGCAATCAGCCCCAGCATTTT. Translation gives CASSVDSRNQPQHF.

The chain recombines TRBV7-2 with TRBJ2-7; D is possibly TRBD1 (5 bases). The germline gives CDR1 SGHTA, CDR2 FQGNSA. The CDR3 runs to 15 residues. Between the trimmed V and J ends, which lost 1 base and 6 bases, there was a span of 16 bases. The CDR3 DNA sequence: TGTGCCAGCAGCTTAGATTTGGCAGGGATAGGCGAGCAGTACTTC. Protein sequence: CASSLDLAGIGEQYF.

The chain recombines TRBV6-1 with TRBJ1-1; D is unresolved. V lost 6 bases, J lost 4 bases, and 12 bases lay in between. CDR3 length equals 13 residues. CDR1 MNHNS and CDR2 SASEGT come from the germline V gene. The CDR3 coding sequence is TGTGCCAGCAGCCTAGGATCGGCCACTGAAGCTTTCTTT. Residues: CASSLGSATEAFF.

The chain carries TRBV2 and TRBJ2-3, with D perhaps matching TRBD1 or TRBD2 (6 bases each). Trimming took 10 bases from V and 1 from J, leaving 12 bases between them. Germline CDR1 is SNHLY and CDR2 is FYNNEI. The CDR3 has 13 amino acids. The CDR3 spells CATSRGGTDTQYF. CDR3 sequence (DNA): TGTGCCACGTCGAGGGGGGGCACAGATACGCAGTATTTT.

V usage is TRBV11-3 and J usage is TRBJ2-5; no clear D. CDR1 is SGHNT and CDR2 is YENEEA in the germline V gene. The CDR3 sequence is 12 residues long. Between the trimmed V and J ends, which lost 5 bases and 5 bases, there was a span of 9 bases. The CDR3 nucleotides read TGTGCCAGCAGCCATAAATGGGAGACCCAGTACTTC. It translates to CASSHKWETQYF.

DNA for the CDR3: TGCAGTGCTGACCTTGGGACTACGTTTAACTACGAGCAGTACTTC. Protein: CSADLGTTFNYEQYF. This chain uses TRBV20-1 with TRBJ2-7; 7 positions agree with TRBD2. V dropped 5 bases and J dropped 3; count of bases not matched to a gene: 13. This CDR3 region has 15 residues. The germline V gene encodes CDR1 DFQATT and CDR2 SNEGSKA (reference sequence).

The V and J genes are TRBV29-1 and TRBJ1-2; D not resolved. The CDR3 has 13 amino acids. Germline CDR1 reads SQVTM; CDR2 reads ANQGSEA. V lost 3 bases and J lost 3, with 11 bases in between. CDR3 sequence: CSVDTTGYYGYTF. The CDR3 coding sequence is TGCAGCGTTGATACGACGGGATACTATGGCTACACCTTC.

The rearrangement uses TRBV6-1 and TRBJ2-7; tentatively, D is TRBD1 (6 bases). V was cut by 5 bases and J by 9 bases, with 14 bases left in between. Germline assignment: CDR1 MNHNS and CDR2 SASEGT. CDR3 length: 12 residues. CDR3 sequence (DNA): TGTGCCAGCAGTCCGGGACAAGGCAGGCAGTACTTC. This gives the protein CASSPGQGRQYF.

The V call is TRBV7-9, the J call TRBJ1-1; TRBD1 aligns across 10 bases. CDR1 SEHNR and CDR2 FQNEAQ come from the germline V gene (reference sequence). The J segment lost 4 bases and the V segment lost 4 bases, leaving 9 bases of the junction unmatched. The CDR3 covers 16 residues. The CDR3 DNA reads TGTGCCAGCAGCTCCGAGACAGGGGGCGCGACCACTGAAGCTTTCTTT. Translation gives CASSSETGGATTEAFF. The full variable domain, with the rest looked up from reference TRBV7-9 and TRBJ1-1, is DTGVSQNPRHKITKRGQNVTFRCDPISEHNRLYWYRQTLGQGPEFLTYFQNEAQLEKSRLLSDRFSAERPKGSFSTLEIQRTEQGDSAMYLCASSSETGGATTEAFFGQGTRLTVV.

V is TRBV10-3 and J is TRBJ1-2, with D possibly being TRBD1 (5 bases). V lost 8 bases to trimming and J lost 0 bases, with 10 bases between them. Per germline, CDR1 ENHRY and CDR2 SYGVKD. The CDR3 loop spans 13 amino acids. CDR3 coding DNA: TGTGCCATCCATGACAGTTCTAACTATGGCTACACCTTC. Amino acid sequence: CAIHDSSNYGYTF.

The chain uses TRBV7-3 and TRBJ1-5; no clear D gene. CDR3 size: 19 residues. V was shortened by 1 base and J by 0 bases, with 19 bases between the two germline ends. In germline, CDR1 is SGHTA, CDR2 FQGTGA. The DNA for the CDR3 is TGTGCCAGCAGCTTAAAGCTAGCGGGAGCATTTTATAGCAATCAGCCCCAGCATTTT. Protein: CASSLKLAGAFYSNQPQHF.

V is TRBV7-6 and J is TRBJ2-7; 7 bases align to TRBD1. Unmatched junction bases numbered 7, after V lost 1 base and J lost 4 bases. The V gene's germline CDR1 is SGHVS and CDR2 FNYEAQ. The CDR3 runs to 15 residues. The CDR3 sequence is CASSLDTGVLYEQYF. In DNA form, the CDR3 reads TGTGCCAGCAGCTTAGACACAGGGGTTCTATACGAGCAGTACTTC.